This is a list of T cell receptor beta chains from one sample in a study of cytomegalovirus exposure and HLA in healthy donors. Sequenced by immunoSEQ multiplex PCR; TCRdb stores in-frame clones only, minus some. The repertoire holds around 170,000 clones, with around 80% as singletons. The sequenced sample consisted of PBMCs. Receptor source: a woman aged 45-65 years in good health and CMV-seronegative. Both conserved end residues are part of each CDR3. The order of the fields is CDR3 length, J gene, V gene, D gene, clone size, CDR3 DNA, CDR3 protein. D genes are given only for firm matches. A clone size is listed for some rows: how often the clone was seen (once, few, many), or a class if it is expanded.

length: 17; J: TRBJ1-1; V: TRBV27; D: .; size: .; DNA: TGTGCCAGCAGTGCGGGGTGGGGTGGGGGGAGAGACACTGAAGCTTTCTTT; CDR3: CASSAGWGGGRDTEAFF
length: 18; J: TRBJ2-1; V: TRBV7-8; D: TRBD2; size: .; DNA: TGTGCCAGCGCCATTGTGACTAGCGGGCTCAGCTCCTACAATGAGCAGTTCTTC; CDR3: CASAIVTSGLSSYNEQFF
length: 13; J: TRBJ2-2; V: TRBV5-1; D: .; size: .; DNA: TGCGCCAGCCGGACAGAAACCACCGGGGAGCTGTTTTTT; CDR3: CASRTETTGELFF
length: 13; J: TRBJ1-1; V: TRBV11-2; D: .; size: .; DNA: TGTGCCAGCAGACAGGGCCTCCTTACTGAAGCTTTCTTT; CDR3: CASRQGLLTEAFF
length: 13; J: TRBJ1-5; V: TRBV6-5; D: .; size: .; DNA: TGTGCCAGCAGTCCAGATAGCAATCAGCCCCAGCATTTT; CDR3: CASSPDSNQPQHF
length: 15; J: TRBJ2-1; V: TRBV11-3; D: .; size: .; DNA: TGTGCCAGCAGCGGCCAACGGGGTGACTACAATGAGCAGTTCTTC; CDR3: CASSGQRGDYNEQFF
length: 15; J: TRBJ2-7; V: TRBV4-1; D: .; size: .; DNA: TGCGCCAGCAGCCAAGGCGCGGGACAGTCCTACGAGCAGTACTTC; CDR3: CASSQGAGQSYEQYF
length: 15; J: TRBJ2-7; V: TRBV4-2; D: TRBD1; size: .; DNA: TGTGCCAGCTATAAGATTGGGGGACAGGGAGGCGAGCAGTACTTC; CDR3: CASYKIGGQGGEQYF
length: 16; J: TRBJ1-2; V: TRBV7-9; D: .; size: .; DNA: TGTGCCAGCAGCTTGGGCCGCCCGGGGGGGCTGTATGGCTACACCTTC; CDR3: CASSLGRPGGLYGYTF
length: 15; J: TRBJ1-5; V: TRBV19; D: TRBD1; size: .; DNA: TGTGCCAGCGGACAGGAGGGCAGTAGCAATCAGCCCCAGCATTTT; CDR3: CASGQEGSSNQPQHF
length: 16; J: TRBJ2-2; V: TRBV27; D: TRBD1; size: .; DNA: TGTGCCAGCCGACCGAGGGGACAGGGTTTGGCCGGGGAGCTGTTTTTT; CDR3: CASRPRGQGLAGELFF
length: 15; J: TRBJ1-4; V: TRBV18; D: .; size: once; DNA: TGTGCCAGCTCACTCCTGGGGGGAACTAATGAAAAACTGTTTTTT; CDR3: CASSLLGGTNEKLFF
length: 16; J: TRBJ1-1; V: TRBV2; D: TRBD1; size: .; DNA: TGTGCCAGCAGCCCGGACAGGGGGACCATGAACACTGAAGCTTTCTTT; CDR3: CASSPDRGTMNTEAFF
length: 14; J: TRBJ2-2; V: TRBV19; D: .; size: .; DNA: TGTGCCAGTAGTATCCTCCCGAACACCGGGGAGCTGTTTTTT; CDR3: CASSILPNTGELFF
length: 15; J: TRBJ1-5; V: TRBV27; D: .; size: .; DNA: TGTGCCAGCAGTTTCGGGGGGAATGGCAATCAGCCCCAGCATTTT; CDR3: CASSFGGNGNQPQHF
length: 11; J: TRBJ2-1; V: TRBV10-2; D: TRBD1; size: .; DNA: TGCGCCAGCAGCGAGAGAGGACAGGGGGTCTTC; CDR3: CASSERGQGVF
length: 15; J: TRBJ2-5; V: TRBV4-1; D: .; size: .; DNA: TGCGCCAGCAGCCAAGATTTTGGAGGGCAAGAGACCCAGTACTTC; CDR3: CASSQDFGGQETQYF